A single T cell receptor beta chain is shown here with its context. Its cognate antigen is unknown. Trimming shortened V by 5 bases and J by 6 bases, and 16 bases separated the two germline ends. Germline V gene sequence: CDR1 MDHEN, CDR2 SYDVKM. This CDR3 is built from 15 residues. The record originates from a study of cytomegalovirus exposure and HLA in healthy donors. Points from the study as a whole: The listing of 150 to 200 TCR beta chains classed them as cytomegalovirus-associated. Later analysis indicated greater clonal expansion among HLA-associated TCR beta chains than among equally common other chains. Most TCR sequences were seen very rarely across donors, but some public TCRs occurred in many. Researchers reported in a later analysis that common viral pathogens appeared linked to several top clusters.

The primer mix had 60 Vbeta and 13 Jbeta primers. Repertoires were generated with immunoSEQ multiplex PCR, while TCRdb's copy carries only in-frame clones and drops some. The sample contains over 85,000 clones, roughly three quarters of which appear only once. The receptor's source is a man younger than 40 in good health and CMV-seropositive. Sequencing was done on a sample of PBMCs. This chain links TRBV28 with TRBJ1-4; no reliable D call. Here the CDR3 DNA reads TGTGCCAGCAGTATAGTGGAACATCAGGATGAAAAACTGTTTTTT. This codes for CASSIVEHQDEKLFF.